This TCR beta chain was recovered during a study of T cell responses to AZD1222 COVID-19 vaccine. Study-wide results and limits: No repertoire was sampled before or during the peak T cell response, only after it. At baseline, seropositivity was found in only a handful of AZD1222 recipients. The donors showed a predominance of white British ancestry and of females, with possible underestimation of clonal diversity.

The V segment lost 3 bases and the J segment 6 bases; nucleotides outside the gene matches: 5. The germline V gene encodes CDR1 MNHNS and CDR2 SASEGT. This CDR3 spans 15 amino acids. This table comes from immunoSEQ multiplex PCR, and its TCRdb copy is limited to in-frame clones, with some not included. This table holds 100,000 to 150,000 clones, approximately 88% found once. This clone is a singleton in its sample. Antigen unknown. The chain links TRBV6-1 to TRBJ2-3, with 11 bases aligning to TRBD2. This receptor was taken from an adult in good health. Sample: peripheral blood, taken on day 0 of AZD1222 vaccination. CDR3 in DNA: TGTGCCAGCAGTGACCTAGCGGGGGGTGGGGATACGCAGTATTTT. It yields the protein CASSDLAGGGDTQYF.